This T cell receptor beta chain was found in a study of control samples from healthy donors and cancer patients. Data came from immunoSEQ multiplex PCR; TCRdb stores just in-frame clones and leaves some out. In the table there are tens of thousands of clones, 88% of which are singletons. CDR3 length: 13 residues. Trimming cost V 4 bases and J 0 bases, with 5 bases left between them. Germline V lookup: CDR1 SGHRS, CDR2 YFSETQ. V usage is TRBV5-1 and J usage is TRBJ2-1; no definite D call. The sequencing sample was made of blood. This clonotype was sampled from a woman in her 70s in good health. CDR3 sequence reads: CASSPSSYNEQFF. The CDR3 DNA reads as TGCGCCAGCAGCCCTAGCTCCTACAATGAGCAGTTCTTC.